These 10 T cell receptor beta chains came from one sample sequenced in a study of cytomegalovirus exposure and HLA in healthy donors. PCR was performed using 60 Vbeta and 13 Jbeta primers. The assay was immunoSEQ multiplex PCR, and TCRdb's table has in-frame clones only and misses some. The sample holds around 110,000 clones, approximately 70% seen once. The sample consisted of PBMCs. The receptor set was obtained from a man younger than 35 in good health and CMV-seronegative.

CDR3 loop: CASSVRDLASNTGELFF. DNA of the CDR3: TGTGCCAGCAGTGTCCGGGACTTGGCTTCGAACACCGGGGAGCTGTTTTTT. The chain couples TRBV7-9 to TRBJ2-2, with D possibly matching TRBD2 (6 bases). Germline V gene data show CDR1 as SEHNR and CDR2 as FQNEAQ (reference sequence). CDR3 size: 17 residues. Deletions cut 6 bases from V and 0 bases from J, with 17 bases between.

The CDR3 protein is CASRADRDSGYTF. In DNA, the CDR3 is TGTGCCAGCAGAGCCGACAGGGATAGCGGCTACACCTTC. V is TRBV2 and J is TRBJ1-2; 7 bases align to TRBD1. The ends lost 6 bases at V and 8 bases at J; junction bases unmatched: 9. Germline CDR1 reads SNHLY; CDR2 reads FYNNEI. This CDR3 spans 13 amino acids.

The chain has TRBV6-1 and TRBJ1-2, with D hard to call. The V end lost 4 bases, the J end lost 5 bases, and 14 bases lay between the germline ends. The CDR3 consists of 14 residues. The V gene's germline CDR1 is MNHNS and CDR2 SASEGT. The CDR3 reads CASSGPGGKYGYTF. Here the CDR3 DNA reads TGTGCCAGCAGTGGGCCGGGAGGAAAGTATGGCTACACCTTC.

This clone showed up just once. The chain combines TRBV10-3 with TRBJ2-1, with unresolved D. CDR3 length: 14 amino acids. Trimming shortened V by 6 bases and J by 0 bases, and 9 bases separated the two germline ends. CDR1 is ENHRY and CDR2 is SYGVKD in the germline V gene. The CDR3 here is CAIRGDISYNEQFF. DNA for the CDR3: TGTGCCATCAGAGGAGATATCTCCTACAATGAGCAGTTCTTC.

The chain carries TRBV25-1 and TRBJ1-6, with D tentatively TRBD1 (5 bases). This CDR3 contains 16 residues. CDR1 is MGHDK, CDR2 SYGVNS, per germline. V lost 0 bases, J lost 5 bases, and 11 bases lay in between. CDR3 amino acids: CASSEYLGLDNSPLHF. CDR3 DNA sequence: TGTGCCAGCAGTGAATATCTGGGGCTCGATAATTCACCCCTCCACTTT.

This clone was seen once. The chain combines TRBV6-1 with TRBJ2-3, with TRBD2 identical over 10 bases. The junction had 6 bases not matched to a gene; V was cut back by 6 bases and J by 6 bases. CDR1 is MNHNS and CDR2 is SASEGT in the germline V gene. The CDR3 runs to 14 residues. CDR3 nucleotides: TGTGCCAGCAGGACTAGCGGGTTATCGGATACGCAGTATTTT. As protein: CASRTSGLSDTQYF.

The chain links TRBV5-1 to TRBJ2-2; a weak D match, TRBD2 (7 bases). V was trimmed by 3 bases and J by 1 base, leaving 10 bases between them. CDR3 length: 15 residues. The germline CDR1 and CDR2 sequences are SGHRS and YFSETQ. The CDR3 is CASSSGGLNTGELFF. The CDR3 DNA reads as TGCGCCAGCAGCTCCGGGGGGCTGAACACCGGGGAGCTGTTTTTT.

V and J are TRBV9 and TRBJ2-5; 12 bases match TRBD2. Germline loops: CDR1 SGDLS, CDR2 YYNGEE. This CDR3 contains 16 residues. The J segment lost 4 bases and the V segment lost 4 bases, leaving 8 bases of the junction unmatched. As DNA, the CDR3 is TGTGCCAGCAGCCCTAGGACTAGCGGGATCAGAGAGACCCAGTACTTC. Protein sequence: CASSPRTSGIRETQYF.

There are a few counts of this clone. The chain has TRBV19 and TRBJ1-5; maybe TRBD1 (6 bases). Trimming shortened V by 3 bases and J by 5 bases, and 8 bases separated the two germline ends. This CDR3 has 13 amino acids. Looked up from germline, CDR1 is LNHDA and CDR2 is SQIVND (reference sequence). CDR3 loop: CASSIRGHQPQHF. The CDR3 nucleotides read TGTGCCAGTAGTATCAGGGGCCATCAGCCCCAGCATTTT.

This clone was counted only a few times. This chain connects TRBV10-3 to TRBJ1-1; no firm D call. The germline gives CDR1 ENHRY, CDR2 SYGVKD. The CDR3 loop spans 13 amino acids. Trimming removed 0 bases from V and 7 bases from J, with 9 bases in between. The CDR3 nucleotides read TGTGCCATCAGTGAGTCGAAACAGAGTGAAGCTTTCTTT. As protein: CAISESKQSEAFF.